The entry that follows covers one T cell receptor beta chain sequence. Its antigen is not known. This entry belongs to a study of cytomegalovirus exposure and HLA in healthy donors. The PCR made use of 60 Vbeta and 13 Jbeta primers. Produced via immunoSEQ multiplex PCR; TCRdb's table is partial and in-frame only. The sample contains some 180,000 clones, roughly 75% of which appear only once. The CDR3 covers 17 residues. Germline lookup yields CDR1 SGHRS and CDR2 YFSETQ. Trimming took 4 bases from V and 4 from J; bases not matched to a gene: 7. Notes on the study in general: A later analysis linked a missense variant in DCLRE1C to the trimming of TCR beta V and J genes.

The TCR sequence derives from a woman in her twenties or thirties in good health and CMV-seronegative. The V and J genes are TRBV5-1 and TRBJ2-5; 16 nucleotides agree with TRBD2. Sequenced sample: PBMCs. CDR3 in DNA: TGCGCCAGCAGCGAGGGACTAGCGGGGGGGCCGGGAGAGACCCAGTACTTC. Protein product: CASSEGLAGGPGETQYF.